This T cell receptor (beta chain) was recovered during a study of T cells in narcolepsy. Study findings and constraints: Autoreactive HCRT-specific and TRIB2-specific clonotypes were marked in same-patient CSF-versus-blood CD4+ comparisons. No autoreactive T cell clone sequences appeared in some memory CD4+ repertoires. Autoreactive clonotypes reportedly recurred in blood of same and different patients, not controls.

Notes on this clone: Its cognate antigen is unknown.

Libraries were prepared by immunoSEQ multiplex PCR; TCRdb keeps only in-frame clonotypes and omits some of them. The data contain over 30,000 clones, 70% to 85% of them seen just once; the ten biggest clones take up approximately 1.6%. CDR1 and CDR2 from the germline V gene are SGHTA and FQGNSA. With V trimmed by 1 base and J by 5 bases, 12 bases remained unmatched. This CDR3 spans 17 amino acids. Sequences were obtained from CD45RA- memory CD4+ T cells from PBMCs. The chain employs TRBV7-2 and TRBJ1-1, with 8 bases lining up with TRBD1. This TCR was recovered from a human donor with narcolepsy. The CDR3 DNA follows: TGTGCCAGCAGCTTAGGAGGTCGACAGGGGATGAGGACTGAAGCTTTCTTT. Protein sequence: CASSLGGRQGMRTEAFF.